This section outlines one TCR beta chain sequence together with its context. Its antigen remains unidentified. This entry belongs to a study of T cell responses to AZD1222 COVID-19 vaccine. Study-wide results and caveats: Spike-specific TCR breadth and depth were elevated following two AZD1222 doses.

CDR3 length: 15 amino acids. Germline V CDR1 and CDR2: LGHNA, YSLEER. The trim removed 4 bases at V and 2 bases at J, leaving 6 bases unmatched. Repertoires were generated with immunoSEQ multiplex PCR, while TCRdb's copy carries only in-frame clones and drops some. The sample comprises around 210,000 clones, around 94% of which are singletons, and 1.7% rests with the top ten. Source: peripheral blood, taken 28 days after the second dose of the MenACWY control vaccine. J is TRBJ2-7 and V is TRBV4-3, with 9 nucleotides matching TRBD2. The sequence came from an adult who received the MenACWY meningococcal vaccine as a control. CDR3 protein: CASSPQAGGTYEQYF. CDR3 sequence (DNA): TGCGCCAGCAGCCCGCAAGCGGGGGGTACCTACGAGCAGTACTTC.